The 25 T cell receptor beta chains below all came from one sample that was sequenced in a study of T cells in Graves' hyperthyroidism and ophthalmopathy. RNA transcripts yielded amplified TCR beta CDR3 regions. The HTBI primer set was used in a first-round RT-PCR of the TCR CDR3. MiXCR, applied by TCRdb to the multiplex PCR reads, yields one record per CDR3 protein. The sample shows 610,000 or so distinct CDR3 sequences, about half of them seen only once. Material for sequencing was peripheral blood or thyroid tissue (not recorded which). The receptors stem from a young woman with Graves' hyperthyroidism.

The sample holds many counts of this clonotype. The chain couples TRBV9 to TRBJ1-2, with D uncertain. V lost 5 bases, J lost 7 bases, and 21 bases lay in between. The germline V gene has CDR1 SGDLS and CDR2 YYNGEE. The CDR3 sequence is 15 residues long. The CDR3 region has the DNA TGTGCCAGCAGTACAACAGCCCTCGGTCGCGCTGGCTACACCTTC. Protein sequence: CASSTTALGRAGYTF. Variable domain in full (rest from reference TRBV9 and TRBJ1-2): DSGVTQTPKHLITATGQRVTLRCSPRSGDLSVYWYQQSLDQGLQFLIQYYNGEERAKGNILERFSAQQFPDLHSELNLSSLELGDSALYFCASSTTALGRAGYTFGSGTRLTVV.

This clonotype was detected a few times. The gene calls are TRBV20-1 and TRBJ2-7, with unresolved D. The CDR3 is 11 residues long. Germline V gene data show CDR1 as DFQATT and CDR2 as SNEGSKA (reference sequence). V was trimmed by 3 bases and J by 7 bases, leaving 10 bases between them. CDR3 residues: CSARALDEQYF. DNA of the CDR3: TGCAGTGCTAGGGCCTTGGATGAGCAGTACTTC.

V gene TRBV20-1 combines with J gene TRBJ2-3; D gene ambiguous. V lost 1 base to trimming and J lost 2 bases, with 4 bases between them. The length of the CDR3 is 12 residues. Germline V gives CDR1 DFQATT, CDR2 SNEGSKA (reference sequence). CDR3 sequence (DNA): TGCAGTGCTAGAGTTCCCACAGATACGCAGTATTTT. Amino acid sequence: CSARVPTDTQYF.

Ten or more counts support this clonotype. CDR3 bases: TGCGCCAGCAGCCAAGTGCTTCAGAGGCAAGAGACCCAGTACTTC. Translated: CASSQVLQRQETQYF. V gene TRBV4-1 combines with J gene TRBJ2-5; D gene uncertain. The CDR3 consists of 15 residues. Germline assignment: CDR1 MGHRA and CDR2 YSYEKL. V lost 1 base, J lost 2 bases, and 11 bases lay in between.

V gene TRBV29-1 combines with J gene TRBJ1-2, with 8 bases lining up with TRBD1. The CDR3 has 13 residues. The trim removed 4 bases at V and 1 base at J, leaving 2 bases unmatched. In germline, CDR1 is SQVTM, CDR2 ANQGSEA. The CDR3 DNA sequence: TGCAGCGTTGGACAGGGGAGTAACTATGGCTACACCTTC. It specifies CSVGQGSNYGYTF.

This clonotype was seen a handful of times. V is TRBV4-1 and J is TRBJ2-7; the D gene is possibly TRBD2 (6 bases). This CDR3 has 17 amino acids. The germline gives CDR1 MGHRA, CDR2 YSYEKL. Trimming left V 3 bases short and J 4 bases short, with 22 bases between. The CDR3 loop reads CASSQGKRLVHSYEQYF. CDR3 bases: TGCGCCAGCAGCCAGGGGAAAAGACTAGTTCATTCGTACGAGCAGTACTTC.

This clonotype turned up a few times. The chain uses TRBV30 and TRBJ1-2, with D hard to call. The germline V gene has CDR1 GTSNPN and CDR2 SVGIG (reference sequence). The V gene lost 3 bases and the J gene lost 2 bases, with 16 bases spanning the gap. The CDR3 spans 15 residues. CDR3 sequence (DNA): TGTGCCTGGAGGGGGTCGGTGACCGGCAACTATGGCTACACCTTC. It yields the protein CAWRGSVTGNYGYTF.

This clonotype has a count of ten or more. The chain is built from TRBV12-3 or TRBV12-4 and TRBJ2-7; TRBD2 aligns across 11 bases. V shed 7 bases, J shed 6 bases, and the junction held 5 bases outside the gene matches. The CDR3 consists of 13 residues. DNA for the CDR3: TGTGCCAGCACCGCTGGACTAGCGGGCGAGCAGTACTTC. Translating gives CASTAGLAGEQYF.

The gene calls are TRBV20-1 and TRBJ2-5; 7 bases are a match to TRBD2. The CDR3 extends over 15 amino acids. Unmatched junction bases numbered 14, after V lost 5 bases and J lost 5 bases. Germline CDR1 DFQATT, CDR2 SNEGSKA (reference sequence). CDR3 bases: TGCAGTGCTGTGATACCGGGACTAAGTCGGGAGACCCAGTACTTC. Protein sequence: CSAVIPGLSRETQYF.

This clonotype was picked up a small number of times. The chain recombines TRBV6-2 or TRBV6-3 with TRBJ1-5, with 7 bases fitting TRBD1. The ends lost 4 bases at V and 6 bases at J; junction bases unmatched: 6. This CDR3 comprises 14 residues. The germline V gene encodes CDR1 MNHEY and CDR2 SVGEGT. The CDR3 loop reads CASSFGQASQPQHF. CDR3 coding DNA: TGTGCCAGCAGTTTTGGACAGGCGTCTCAGCCCCAGCATTTT.

This clonotype has more than one count but fewer than ten. The chain couples TRBV2 to TRBJ1-2; no clear D. Germline CDR1 and CDR2: SNHLY and FYNNEI. This CDR3 region has 14 residues. V was cut by 2 bases and J by 3 bases, with 10 bases left in between. The CDR3 DNA is TGTGCCAGCAGTGAACGGAGCGGAGACTATGGCTACACCTTC. This sequence encodes CASSERSGDYGYTF.

The chain combines TRBV20-1 with TRBJ1-5; 9 bases fit TRBD1. The ends lost 3 bases at V and 6 bases at J; junction bases unmatched: 9. CDR1 is DFQATT, CDR2 SNEGSKA, per germline (reference sequence). The CDR3 extends over 15 amino acids. CDR3 in amino acids: CSASRDRDVSQPQHF. The CDR3 DNA is TGCAGTGCTAGCAGGGACAGGGACGTGAGTCAGCCCCAGCATTTT.

The V and J genes are TRBV7-6 and TRBJ2-5; the D gene is possibly TRBD1 (6 bases). The better agreement between TRBJ2-1 and the DNA end casts doubt on the J call. Germline V gene data show CDR1 as SGHVS and CDR2 as FNYEAQ. The CDR3 contains 11 residues. Written as DNA, the CDR3 is TGTGCCAGCAGCTTTGGGGGCAAGCAGTTCTTC. Protein product: CASSFGGKQFF.

This clonotype was seen at least ten times. The chain has TRBV20-1 and TRBJ2-7; possible D gene TRBD1, 5 bases. CDR1 DFQATT and CDR2 SNEGSKA come from the germline V gene (reference sequence). The CDR3 extends over 14 amino acids. Trimming took 6 bases from V and 4 from J, leaving 19 bases between them. The CDR3 DNA reads TGCAGTGCCACCCAGGGCCGACTCGGGTACGAGCAGTACTTC. It specifies CSATQGRLGYEQYF.

This clonotype has more than one count but fewer than ten. This chain links TRBV6-5 with TRBJ1-5; weak D call: TRBD1 (6 bases). This CDR3 has 14 amino acids. V lost 5 bases and J lost 6, with 14 bases in between. Germline V gene data show CDR1 as MNHEY and CDR2 as SVGAGI. CDR3 DNA: TGTGCCAGCAGTGTCCGGGGGCTACTTCAGCCCCAGCATTTT. Protein product: CASSVRGLLQPQHF.

The chain has TRBV7-9 and TRBJ2-1, with 7 bases fitting TRBD1. The CDR3 runs to 15 residues. CDR1 and CDR2 (germline): SEHNR, FQNEAQ (reference sequence). The trim removed 4 bases at V and 6 bases at J, leaving 9 bases unmatched. CDR3 sequence reads: CASSSRQGLGNEQFF. The CDR3 DNA is TGTGCCAGCAGCTCCCGACAGGGTTTGGGCAATGAGCAGTTCTTC.

In its sample, this clonotype was seen many times. The chain has TRBV20-1 and TRBJ1-1; D unresolved. Trimming took 6 bases from V and 2 from J, leaving 22 bases between them. This CDR3 region has 16 residues. Per germline, CDR1 DFQATT and CDR2 SNEGSKA (reference sequence). CDR3 protein: CSARWRLEGSNTEAFF. The CDR3 coding sequence is TGCAGTGCCAGGTGGAGGTTGGAAGGGTCCAACACTGAAGCTTTCTTT.

A remark on this clonotype: The junction and the germline gene differ at one end; a read error may be behind it. The CDR3: CASSLDGTGGGYAF. In DNA form, the CDR3 reads TGTGCCAGCAGCCTAGACGGGACAGGGGGCGGCTACGCCTTC. The rearrangement links TRBV13 to TRBJ1-2; 12 bases match TRBD1. The germline gives CDR1 PRHDT, CDR2 FYEKMQ (reference sequence). The CDR3 is made up of 14 amino acids.

The rearrangement uses TRBV20-1 and TRBJ1-5, with a weak D call TRBD1 (6 bases). In germline, CDR1 is DFQATT, CDR2 SNEGSKA (reference sequence). The CDR3 has 14 residues. Trimming took 3 bases from V and 2 from J, leaving 11 bases between them. The CDR3 is CSASAGAGNQPQHF. CDR3 bases: TGCAGTGCTAGTGCAGGGGCGGGCAATCAGCCCCAGCATTTT.

In its sample, this clonotype was seen many times. V and J are TRBV20-1 and TRBJ2-6, with TRBD2 matching 7 bases. After removal of 1 base from V and 3 bases from J, the junction contained 12 bases not matched to a gene. This CDR3 comprises 18 residues. The germline gives CDR1 DFQATT, CDR2 SNEGSKA (reference sequence). In DNA, the CDR3 is TGCAGTGCTAGAGCCGGAGCGGGATACGGTTTTGGGGCCAACGTCCTGACTTTC. It codes for CSARAGAGYGFGANVLTF.

This chain connects TRBV24-1 to TRBJ2-5; a weak D match, TRBD2 (5 bases). This CDR3 has 15 residues. The V gene's germline CDR1 is KGHDR and CDR2 SFDVKD. V lost 4 bases and J 3 bases, leaving 14 bases between the germline ends. The DNA of the CDR3 is TGTGCCACCAGTGACTTAGGGAGCGGTGAAGAGACCCAGTACTTC. It specifies CATSDLGSGEETQYF.

This clonotype was recorded many times. DNA for the CDR3: TGTGCCAGCAGTTTGGGGGAATCACCCCTCCACTTT. Translation gives CASSLGESPLHF. This chain joins TRBV7-9 and TRBJ1-6; a weak D match, TRBD1 (5 bases). With 6 bases removed from V and 10 bases from J, the gap between germline ends came to 10 bases. CDR3 size: 12 residues. CDR1 is SEHNR, CDR2 FQNEAQ, per germline (reference sequence).

This clonotype was seen ten or more times. V is TRBV12-3 or TRBV12-4 and J is TRBJ2-7; 10 positions match TRBD2. The CDR3 consists of 15 residues. J gave up 1 base and V 0 bases, and 0 bases lay outside the gene matches. In nucleotides, the CDR3 is TGTGCCAGCAGTTTAGCGGGACTAGCGTCCTACGAGCAGTACTTC. Translated, it gives CASSLAGLASYEQYF.

The V and J genes are TRBV10-3 and TRBJ2-2; D is perhaps TRBD2 (5 bases). Germline CDR1 ENHRY, CDR2 SYGVKD. V lost 1 base and J 3 bases, leaving 6 bases between the germline ends. The CDR3 covers 14 residues. The CDR3 spells CAISELGDTGELFF. CDR3 sequence (DNA): TGTGCCATCAGTGAGTTGGGAGACACCGGGGAGCTGTTTTTT.

This clonotype was detected many times. V and J are TRBV7-8 and TRBJ1-1; D uncertain. Trimming pared 1 base from V and 0 bases from J, leaving 6 bases between. The germline gives CDR1 SGHVS, CDR2 FQNEAQ. The CDR3 runs 14 residues. The CDR3 spells CASSLEVLNTEAFF. The DNA of the CDR3 is TGTGCCAGCAGCTTAGAGGTTCTGAACACTGAAGCTTTCTTT. The full variable domain, rest sourced from reference TRBV7-8 and TRBJ1-1, is GAGVSQSPRYKVAKRGQDVALRCDPISGHVSLFWYQQALGQGPEFLTYFQNEAQLDKSGLPSDRFFAERPEGSVSTLKIQRTQQEDSAVYLCASSLEVLNTEAFFGQGTRLTVV.